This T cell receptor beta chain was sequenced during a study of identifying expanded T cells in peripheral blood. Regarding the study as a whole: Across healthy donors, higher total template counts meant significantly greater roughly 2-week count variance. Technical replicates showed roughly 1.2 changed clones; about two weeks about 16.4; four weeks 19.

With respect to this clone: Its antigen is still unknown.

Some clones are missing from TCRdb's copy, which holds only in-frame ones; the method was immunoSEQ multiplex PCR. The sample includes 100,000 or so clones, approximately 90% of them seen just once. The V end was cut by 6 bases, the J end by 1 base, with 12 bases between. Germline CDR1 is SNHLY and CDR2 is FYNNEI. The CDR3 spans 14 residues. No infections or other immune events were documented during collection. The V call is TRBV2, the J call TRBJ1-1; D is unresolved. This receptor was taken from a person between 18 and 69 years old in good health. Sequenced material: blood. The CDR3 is CASSARTANTEAFF. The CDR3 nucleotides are TGTGCCAGCAGCGCCAGGACGGCGAACACTGAAGCTTTCTTT.